This T cell receptor beta chain derives from a study of blood T cell repertoires in COVID-19 (dated by TCRdb to about 2020). Regarding the research as a whole: Samples from collaborators originated in the United States, Italy and Spain and spanned both the acute and convalescent phases of COVID-19. The prospective study material was composed of cDNA or gDNA derived from T cells, B-cell-depleted T cells, or PBMCs. Subjects who had been exposed to COVID-19, were actively infected with it, or had recovered from it provided the deeply sampled blood TCRbeta repertoires that made up the dataset. The repertoires were released in a freely available public database intended as a resource for research on the immune response to SARS-CoV-2. Samples were obtained from the ongoing ImmuneRACE study (first 160 participants) and from roughly 1,300 subjects provided by 6 global collaborators. Sample metadata almost always included a de-identified subject ID, COVID-19 status, age in years and sex. Where available, HLA class I and class II types were obtained from metadata supplied by the sample provider rather than from assay-based typing.

Trimmed from V: 4 bases; trimmed from J: 5 bases; junction bases lacking a gene match: 11. The CDR3 contains 17 residues, cysteine and phenylalanine counted. This entry keeps only the CDR3 DNA: 51 bases, framed from base 1. The germline V gene gives CDR1 as SGHRS and CDR2 as YFSETQ. As concerns this clone: The clone's antigen remains unknown. No quality values exist for individual bases; no much larger clone is one base distant.

Collaborating institutions collected whole blood in K2EDTA tubes following their own protocols. Collaborator samples were shipped for TCRbeta analysis as frozen whole blood, isolated PBMCs, or DNA extracted from either sample type. TCRbeta CDR3 regions were amplified from genomic DNA using the immunoSEQ Assay, a bias-controlled multiplex PCR. Per the original workflow: The number of nucleated cells in each sample was estimated by amplification of reference gene primers within the assay. To quantify the absolute abundance of each unique TCRbeta CDR3 rearrangement, sequence reads were collapsed and filtered. For each sample, productive Simpson clonality was calculated by taking the square root of Simpson's diversity index across productive rearrangements. The immuneACCESS repertoire file appears here via TCRdb, limited to in-frame rearrangements. These files lack a portion of the clones; in checked studies, under half of the deficit traces to unresolved V genes, and the cause of the others is not known. The V and J calls and the clone size are those of that table, but D and trimming were determined from the DNA. The sample data list 65,000 to 90,000 clones, and 80% to 90% of these were observed just once. The top ten clones comprise about 4.8% of the sample.

What the authors observed across the whole study: How much clinical and demographic metadata was included differed by source and by participant, and the metadata was provided uncurated.

The sequence is built from TRBV5-1 and TRBJ2-1, with TRBD2 identical over 11 junction bases. The sequenced sample consisted of peripheral blood. The receptor was derived from a woman of 80 years or more with active or convalescent COVID-19. CDR3 protein: CASSLGTSGKTNNEQFF. The base sequence is TGCGCCAGCAGCCTAGGGACTAGCGGAAAGACCAACAATGAGCAGTTCTTC.